Presented here are 23 T cell receptor beta chains from one specimen sequenced in a study of cytotoxic CD8 clonotypes in ibrutinib-treated CLL. This table comes from immunoSEQ multiplex PCR, and its TCRdb copy is limited to in-frame clones, with some not included. The sample has more than 200,000 clones; just over 70% are singletons. The sample consisted of PBMCs, taken after 12 months of ibrutinib treatment. Receptors were obtained from a human donor with chronic lymphocytic leukemia.

The rearrangement links TRBV4-2 to TRBJ2-7; no clear D. The CDR3 is made up of 13 amino acids. Looked up from germline, CDR1 is LGHNA and CDR2 is YNFKEQ. V lost 0 bases to trimming and J lost 7 bases, with 10 bases between them. CDR3 DNA sequence: TGTGCCAGCAGCCAAGATGTTAAGGGAGAGCAGTACTTC. Translated: CASSQDVKGEQYF.

The chain is built from TRBV9 and TRBJ2-5, with 8 bases that match TRBD2. This CDR3 spans 15 amino acids. With V trimmed by 5 bases and J by 5 bases, 11 bases remained unmatched. Germline loops: CDR1 SGDLS, CDR2 YYNGEE. CDR3 coding DNA: TGTGCCAGCAGTGAGTGGGGGTCTAGCGGGGAGACCCAGTACTTC. It codes for CASSEWGSSGETQYF.

In its sample, this clone was seen a few times. The chain has TRBV28 and TRBJ1-1; D not resolved. Germline CDR1 reads MDHEN; CDR2 reads SYDVKM. The CDR3 totals 14 residues. V was trimmed by 7 bases and J by 1 base, leaving 13 bases between them. Here the CDR3 reads CASTPQVANTEAFF. The CDR3 DNA reads TGTGCCAGCACGCCCCAAGTGGCGAACACTGAAGCTTTCTTT.

J is TRBJ2-1 and V is TRBV5-6; D ambiguous. The CDR3 totals 14 residues. V gave up 2 bases and J gave up 1 base, with 7 bases separating them. CDR1 and CDR2 from the germline V gene are SGHDT and YYEEEE. The CDR3 region has the DNA TGTGCCAGCAGCTTCGGGCTATCCTACAATGAGCAGTTCTTC. Amino acid sequence: CASSFGLSYNEQFF.

J is TRBJ2-3 and V is TRBV6-1; D is undetermined. The CDR3 loop spans 13 amino acids. Trimming shortened V by 2 bases and J by 4 bases, and 7 bases separated the two germline ends. Germline loops: CDR1 MNHNS, CDR2 SASEGT. The CDR3 region is CASSERLSDTQYF. As DNA, the CDR3 is TGTGCCAGCAGTGAACGACTTTCAGATACGCAGTATTTT.

This clone was seen a few times. The chain has TRBV10-3 and TRBJ1-1; no firm D call. CDR1 and CDR2 from the germline V gene are ENHRY and SYGVKD. The CDR3 extends over 13 amino acids. V was clipped by 4 bases and J by 3 bases, with 9 bases between them. The CDR3 loop is CAISARWDTEAFF. CDR3 bases: TGTGCCATCAGTGCTAGGTGGGACACTGAAGCTTTCTTT.

The chain recombines TRBV18 with TRBJ2-5; D not certain. CDR3 length equals 16 residues. The V end lost 2 bases, the J end lost 4 bases, and 17 bases lay between the germline ends. Germline V gene sequence: CDR1 KGHSH, CDR2 LQKENI. The CDR3 DNA sequence: TGTGCCAGCTCACCAATGAAGGGATTAAAGGGAGAGACCCAGTACTTC. It encodes CASSPMKGLKGETQYF.

J is TRBJ1-2 and V is TRBV5-1; the match to TRBD1 covers 9 bases. V lost 4 bases and J lost 10; bases outside the gene matches: 5. Per the germline V gene, CDR1 is SGHRS and CDR2 is YFSETQ. The CDR3 spans 12 residues. For the CDR3, the DNA is TGCGCCAGCAGCCAACGACAGGGGGACTACACCTTC. Translation gives CASSQRQGDYTF.

This clone was recorded only once. V and J are TRBV7-2 and TRBJ2-1; no firm D call. The CDR3 consists of 11 residues. Trimming took off 7 bases at V and 4 bases at J, with 5 bases between the two ends. Germline CDR1 SGHTA, CDR2 FQGNSA. CDR3 in DNA: TGTGCCAGCACCCAATACAATGAGCAGTTCTTC. Protein sequence: CASTQYNEQFF.

The J gene is TRBJ1-5, the V gene TRBV6-5; D gene ambiguous. Germline CDR1 reads MNHEY; CDR2 reads SVGAGI. There are 12 residues in the CDR3. With 5 bases removed from V and 5 bases from J, the gap between germline ends came to 7 bases. DNA of the CDR3: TGTGCCAGCAGTCCCTCCGATCAGCCCCAGCATTTT. Its protein is CASSPSDQPQHF.

The chain is built from TRBV25-1 and TRBJ2-1; D gene unclear. Germline CDR1 reads MGHDK; CDR2 reads SYGVNS. This CDR3 comprises 11 residues. The V end was cut by 10 bases, the J end by 2 bases, with 6 bases between. The CDR3 region has the DNA TGTGCCACCAATACCTACAATGAGCAGTTCTTC. This codes for CATNTYNEQFF. The complete variable domain, with remaining parts taken from reference TRBV25-1 and TRBJ2-1, reads EADIYQTPRYLVIGTGKKITLECSQTMGHDKMYWYQQDPGMELHLIHYSYGVNSTEKGDLSSESTVSRIRTEHFPLTLESARPSHTSQYLCATNTYNEQFFGPGTRLTVL.

The chain links TRBV27 to TRBJ1-2, with 10 bases matching TRBD1. The CDR3 spans 19 residues. The germline V gene has CDR1 MNHEY and CDR2 SMNVEV (reference sequence). With V trimmed by 6 bases and J by 1 base, 17 bases remained unmatched. The CDR3 nucleotides read TGTGCCAGCAGGCCGGGACAGGGGAGTATTTGGTCCCTTAACTATGGCTACACCTTC. It is translated as CASRPGQGSIWSLNYGYTF.

This chain uses TRBV4-1 with TRBJ1-5, with TRBD1 identical over 7 bases. After removal of 6 bases from V and 3 bases from J, the junction contained 8 bases not matched to a gene. The CDR3 runs to 15 residues. CDR1 is MGHRA and CDR2 is YSYEKL in the germline V gene. CDR3 sequence: CASRPGTANNQPQHF. CDR3 in DNA: TGCGCCAGCAGACCCGGGACAGCCAACAATCAGCCCCAGCATTTT.

V usage is TRBV7-6 and J usage is TRBJ1-2; D gene uncertain. This CDR3 spans 14 amino acids. The V gene's germline CDR1 is SGHVS and CDR2 FNYEAQ. Trimming removed 1 base at V and 8 bases at J, with 14 bases between. This chain's CDR3 is CASSLGYALGGYTF. The CDR3 nucleotides are TGTGCCAGCAGCTTAGGGTACGCACTCGGGGGCTACACCTTC.

The chain combines TRBV29-1 with TRBJ1-4; 7 nucleotides line up with TRBD1. V shed 5 bases, J shed 6 bases, and the junction held 6 bases outside the gene matches. This CDR3 has 13 amino acids. Germline CDR1 and CDR2: SQVTM and ANQGSEA. CDR3 residues: CSVRQGLDEKLFF. CDR3 DNA: TGCAGCGTTAGACAGGGCTTGGATGAAAAACTGTTTTTT.

The genes are TRBV5-6 and TRBJ1-2; 8 bases align to TRBD1. V shed 4 bases, J shed 8 bases, and the junction held 4 bases outside the gene matches. This CDR3 is built from 12 residues. CDR1 is SGHDT and CDR2 is YYEEEE in the germline V gene. CDR3 sequence: CASSSRQGGYTF. DNA of the CDR3: TGTGCCAGCAGCAGCAGACAGGGGGGCTACACCTTC.

This chain connects TRBV7-2 to TRBJ2-5, with D uncertain. Germline CDR1 is SGHTA and CDR2 is FQGNSA. The length of the CDR3 is 14 residues. Trimming pared 5 bases from V and 2 bases from J, leaving 12 bases between. As DNA, the CDR3 is TGTGCCAGCAGCCCCCGTTGGGCTCAAGAGACCCAGTACTTC. This codes for CASSPRWAQETQYF.

This clone appeared a few times. The gene calls are TRBV7-2 and TRBJ2-3; TRBD2 is a possible D gene (6 bases). Trimming took 3 bases from V and 5 from J, leaving 15 bases between them. The CDR3 is 15 amino acids. The germline V gene has CDR1 SGHTA and CDR2 FQGNSA. The CDR3 DNA is TGTGCCAGCAGCTTCCAGGCCGGGGGAGGAGATACGCAGTATTTT. This sequence encodes CASSFQAGGGDTQYF.

V gene TRBV4-2 combines with J gene TRBJ1-2; 7 positions agree with TRBD1. J lost 4 bases, V lost 1 base, and 9 bases had no gene match. This CDR3 has 16 residues. Germline V lookup: CDR1 LGHNA, CDR2 YNFKEQ. The CDR3 protein is CASSQGYPGGSYGYTF. CDR3 DNA sequence: TGTGCCAGCAGCCAAGGGTATCCAGGGGGGAGCTATGGCTACACCTTC.

About this clone itself: The same CDR3 is also encoded by other DNA sequences in this sample. This sequence joins TRBV28 and TRBJ1-5; D uncertain. This CDR3 is built from 11 residues. CDR1 and CDR2 (germline): MDHEN, SYDVKM. The V and J ends lost 3 bases and 3 bases respectively, with 0 bases between them. The CDR3 DNA reads as TGTGCCAGCAGTTTCAATCAGCCCCAGCATTTT. It encodes CASSFNQPQHF.

The chain recombines TRBV6-4 with TRBJ2-1; a possible D gene is TRBD2 (5 bases). This CDR3 region has 13 residues. The ends were cut back, 3 bases at V and 11 bases at J, with 14 bases in the middle. Germline-derived CDR1 and CDR2 are MRHNA and SNTAGT. As DNA, the CDR3 is TGTGCCAGCAGTGAACTGGGTCTAGCCCAGCAGTTCTTC. Its protein is CASSELGLAQQFF.

The chain is built from TRBV6-5 and TRBJ2-7, with TRBD1 identical over 11 bases. Germline values: CDR1 MNHEY, CDR2 SVGAGI. This CDR3 is built from 14 residues. V shed 6 bases, J shed 3 bases, and the junction held 4 bases outside the gene matches. The CDR3 sequence is CASSAGTGGYEQYF. The CDR3 nucleotides are TGTGCCAGCAGCGCCGGGACAGGGGGCTACGAGCAGTACTTC.

V is TRBV28 and J is TRBJ2-1; no firm D call. The CDR3 runs to 12 residues. Trimming cost V 6 bases and J 0 bases, with 3 bases left between them. Germline V gene sequence: CDR1 MDHEN, CDR2 SYDVKM. As DNA, the CDR3 is TGTGCCAGCAGGGGCTCCTACAATGAGCAGTTCTTC. This encodes CASRGSYNEQFF.